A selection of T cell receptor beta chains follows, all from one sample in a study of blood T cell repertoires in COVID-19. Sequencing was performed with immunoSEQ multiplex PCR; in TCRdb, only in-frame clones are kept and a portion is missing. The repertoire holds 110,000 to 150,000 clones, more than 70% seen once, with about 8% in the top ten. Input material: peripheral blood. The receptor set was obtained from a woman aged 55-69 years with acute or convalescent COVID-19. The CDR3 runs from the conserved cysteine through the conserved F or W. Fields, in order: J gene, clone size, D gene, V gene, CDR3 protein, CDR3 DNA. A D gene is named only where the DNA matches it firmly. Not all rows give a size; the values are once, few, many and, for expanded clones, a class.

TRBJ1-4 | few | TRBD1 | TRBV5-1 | CASSGQGWGANEKLFF | TGCGCCAGCAGCGGACAGGGCTGGGGAGCTAATGAAAAACTGTTTTTT
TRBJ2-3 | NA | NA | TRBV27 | CASTPGGLSTDTQYF | TGTGCCAGCACCCCCGGGGGACTCAGCACAGATACGCAGTATTTT
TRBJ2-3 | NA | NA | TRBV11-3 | CASSLVGGGGTDTQYF | TGTGCCAGCAGCTTAGTAGGGGGGGGAGGCACAGATACGCAGTATTTT
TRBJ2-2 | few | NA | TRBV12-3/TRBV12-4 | CASSLGRGGELFF | TGTGCCAGCAGTTTAGGGAGAGGCGGGGAGCTGTTTTTT
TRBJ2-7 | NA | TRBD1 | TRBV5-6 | CASSTTRQGLGYEQYF | TGTGCCAGCAGCACCACCCGACAGGGTCTAGGATACGAGCAGTACTTC
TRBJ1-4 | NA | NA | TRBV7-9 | CASSLSGVNEKLFF | TGTGCCAGCAGCCTCTCGGGGGTTAATGAAAAACTGTTTTTT
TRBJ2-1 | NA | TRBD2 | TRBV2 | CASSGTRLAGSSSSYNEQFF | TGTGCCAGCAGTGGAACCCGACTAGCGGGTTCGTCCAGCTCCTACAATGAGCAGTTCTTC
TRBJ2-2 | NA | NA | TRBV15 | CATSRDLAGVNTGELFF | TGTGCCACCAGCAGAGATCTCGCAGGCGTTAACACCGGGGAGCTGTTTTTT
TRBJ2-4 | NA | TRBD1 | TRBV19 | CATLQGHIQYF | TGTGCCACCTTACAGGGGCACATTCAGTACTTC
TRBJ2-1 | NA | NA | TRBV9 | CASSGAYNEQFF | TGTGCCAGCAGCGGGGCGTACAATGAGCAGTTCTTC
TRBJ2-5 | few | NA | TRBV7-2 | CASSLVLSSGETQYF | TGTGCCAGCAGCTTAGTTTTAAGTAGTGGAGAGACCCAGTACTTC
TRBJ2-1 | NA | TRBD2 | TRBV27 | CASSLWERGGPNEQFF | TGTGCCAGCAGTTTATGGGAGCGGGGGGGCCCAAATGAGCAGTTCTTC
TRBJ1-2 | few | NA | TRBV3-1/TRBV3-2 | CASSQRVANYGYTF | TGTGCCAGCAGCCAGCGGGTTGCGAACTATGGCTACACCTTC
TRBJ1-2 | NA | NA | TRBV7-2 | CASSKGATQGILMGYTF | TGTGCCAGCAGCAAAGGGGCTACGCAGGGGATATTAATGGGCTACACCTTC
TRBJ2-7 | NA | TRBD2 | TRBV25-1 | CASSALGRTPYEQYF | TGTGCCAGCAGTGCCCTCGGGAGGACTCCCTACGAGCAGTACTTC
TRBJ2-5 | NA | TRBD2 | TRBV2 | CASSERSLAGPKETQYF | TGTGCCAGCAGTGAGCGCTCGCTAGCGGGGCCCAAAGAGACCCAGTACTTC
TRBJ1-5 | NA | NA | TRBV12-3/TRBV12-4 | CAVGDPQHF | TGTGCCGTAGGGGATCCCCAGCATTTT
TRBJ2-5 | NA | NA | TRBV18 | CASSPTLEETQYF | TGTGCCAGCTCACCTACCTTAGAGGAGACCCAGTACTTC
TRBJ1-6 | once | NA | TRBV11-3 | CASSLDVNSPLHF | TGTGCCAGCAGCTTAGACGTGAATTCACCCCTCCACTTT
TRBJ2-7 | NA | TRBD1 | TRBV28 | CASSGQGYEQYF | TGTGCCAGCAGTGGACAGGGTTACGAGCAGTACTTC
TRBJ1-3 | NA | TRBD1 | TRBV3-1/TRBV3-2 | CASSQERTGGSGNTIYF | TGTGCCAGCAGCCAAGAGAGAACAGGGGGCTCTGGAAACACCATATATTTT
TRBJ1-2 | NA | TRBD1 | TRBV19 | CASSTATGWGYTF | TGTGCCAGTTCCACGGCGACAGGGTGGGGCTACACCTTC
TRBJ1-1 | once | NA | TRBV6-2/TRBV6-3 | CASSQPGETEAFF | TGTGCCAGCAGTCAACCCGGAGAAACTGAAGCTTTCTTT
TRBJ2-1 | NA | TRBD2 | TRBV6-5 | CASSYLLSGGRQFF | TGTGCCAGCAGTTACCTACTTAGCGGGGGGCGACAGTTCTTC
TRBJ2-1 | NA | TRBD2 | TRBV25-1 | CASARGDRNEQFF | TGTGCCAGCGCCCGGGGGGACCGGAATGAGCAGTTCTTC
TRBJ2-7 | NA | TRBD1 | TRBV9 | CASSATGGSYEQYF | TGTGCCAGCAGCGCGACAGGGGGCTCCTACGAGCAGTACTTC
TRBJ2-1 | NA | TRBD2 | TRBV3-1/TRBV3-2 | CASSQDRKRGWPAEQFF | TGTGCCAGCAGCCAAGATAGGAAGCGGGGTTGGCCGGCGGAGCAGTTCTTC
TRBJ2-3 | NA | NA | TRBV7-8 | CASSFPRTDTQYF | TGTGCCAGCAGCTTTCCTCGGACAGATACGCAGTATTTT
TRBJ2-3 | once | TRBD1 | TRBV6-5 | CATGQGADTQYF | TGTGCCACGGGACAGGGTGCAGATACGCAGTATTTT
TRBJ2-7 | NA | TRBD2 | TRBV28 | CASRAMASGLEQYF | TGTGCCAGCAGAGCCATGGCTAGCGGTTTGGAGCAGTACTTC
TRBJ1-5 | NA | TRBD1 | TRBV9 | CASSIGTGGGNQPQHF | TGTGCCAGCAGCATCGGGACAGGGGGCGGCAATCAGCCCCAGCATTTT
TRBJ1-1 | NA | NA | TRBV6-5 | CASSYVGANTEAFF | TGTGCCAGCAGTTACGTGGGGGCGAACACTGAAGCTTTCTTT
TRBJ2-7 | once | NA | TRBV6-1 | CASSDHPPGAVVGGAYEQYF | TGTGCCAGCAGTGATCACCCCCCGGGCGCAGTCGTGGGGGGGGCTTACGAGCAGTACTTC
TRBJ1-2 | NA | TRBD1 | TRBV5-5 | CASSLVGQGDYGYTF | TGTGCCAGCAGCTTGGTGGGACAGGGTGACTATGGCTACACCTTC
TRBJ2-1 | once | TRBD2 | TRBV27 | CASSLRSSGGLTYNEQFF | TGTGCCAGCAGTTTAAGGTCTAGCGGGGGTTTAACCTACAATGAGCAGTTCTTC
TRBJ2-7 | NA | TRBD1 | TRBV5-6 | CASSSGTGIYEQYF | TGTGCCAGCAGCTCCGGGACAGGAATCTACGAGCAGTACTTC
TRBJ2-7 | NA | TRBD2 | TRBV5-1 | CASSLATSGVYEQYF | TGCGCCAGCAGCTTGGCCACTAGCGGGGTCTACGAGCAGTACTTC
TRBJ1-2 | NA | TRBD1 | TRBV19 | CASSKPGQSFYGYTF | TGTGCCAGTAGTAAACCGGGACAGAGTTTCTATGGCTACACCTTC
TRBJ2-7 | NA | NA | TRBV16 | CASSPGWGLYEQYF | TGTGCCAGCAGCCCAGGTTGGGGCCTCTACGAGCAGTACTTC
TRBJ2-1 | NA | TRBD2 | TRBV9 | CASSEGLAGDYSSYNEQFF | TGTGCCAGCAGCGAGGGACTAGCGGGCGATTATAGCTCCTACAATGAGCAGTTCTTC
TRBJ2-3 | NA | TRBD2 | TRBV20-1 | CSASWRRGGRDTDTQYF | TGCAGTGCTAGTTGGAGGCGGGGGGGCCGGGACACAGATACGCAGTATTTT
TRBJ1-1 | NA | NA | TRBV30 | CAWRANRAMNTEAFF | TGTGCCTGGAGGGCCAACAGGGCTATGAACACTGAAGCTTTCTTT
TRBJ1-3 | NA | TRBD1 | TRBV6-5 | CASSYGQVYNTIYF | TGTGCCAGCAGTTACGGACAGGTGTATAACACCATATATTTT
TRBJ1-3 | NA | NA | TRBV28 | CASSPRQSTGNTIYF | TGTGCCAGCAGTCCGCGACAGTCCACTGGAAACACCATATATTTT
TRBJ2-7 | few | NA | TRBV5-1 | CASSSLTKRDEQYF | TGCGCCAGCAGCTCTCTTACGAAGCGCGACGAGCAGTACTTC
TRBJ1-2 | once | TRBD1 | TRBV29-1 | CSVDHRGIRGNYGYTF | TGCAGCGTTGATCATCGAGGGATCAGGGGGAACTATGGCTACACCTTC
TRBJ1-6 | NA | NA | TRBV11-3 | CASSLVRGDSPLHF | TGTGCCAGCAGCTTAGTGCGGGGAGATTCACCCCTCCACTTT
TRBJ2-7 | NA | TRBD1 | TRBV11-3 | CASSLRTGVLNEQYF | TGTGCCAGCAGCCTAAGGACAGGGGTTCTCAACGAGCAGTACTTC
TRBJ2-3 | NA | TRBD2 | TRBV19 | CASSLFSGGDTDTQYF | TGTGCCAGTAGCCTTTTTAGCGGGGGGGACACAGATACGCAGTATTTT
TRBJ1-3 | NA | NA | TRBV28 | CASSFPQSSGNTIYF | TGTGCCAGCAGTTTTCCACAGAGCTCTGGAAACACCATATATTTT
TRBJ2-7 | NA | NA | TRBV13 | CASSSRTEDYEQYF | TGTGCCAGCAGCTCTAGGACAGAGGACTACGAGCAGTACTTC
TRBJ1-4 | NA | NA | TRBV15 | CATSRDTGLELFF | TGTGCCACCAGCAGAGATACGGGTCTGGAACTGTTTTTT
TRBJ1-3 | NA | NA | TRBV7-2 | CASSLPRQFSGNTIYF | TGTGCCAGCAGCTTACCCAGACAGTTCTCTGGAAACACCATATATTTT
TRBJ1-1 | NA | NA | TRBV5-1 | CASSSGGQNTEAFF | TGCGCCAGCAGTTCTGGCGGACAGAACACTGAAGCTTTCTTT
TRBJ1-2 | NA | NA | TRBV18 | CASSPGQFYGYTF | TGTGCCAGCTCACCGGGCCAGTTCTATGGCTACACCTTC
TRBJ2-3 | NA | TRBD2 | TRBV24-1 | CATSDSGLAGDTQYF | TGTGCCACCAGTGATTCGGGACTAGCAGGAGATACGCAGTATTTT
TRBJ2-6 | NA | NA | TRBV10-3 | CATEGDTQGPFSGANVLTF | TGTGCCACCGAGGGGGACACACAGGGTCCTTTCTCTGGGGCCAACGTCCTGACTTTC
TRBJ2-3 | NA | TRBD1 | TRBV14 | CASHLGGQEITDTQYF | TGTGCCAGCCACCTTGGGGGACAGGAGATCACAGATACGCAGTATTTT
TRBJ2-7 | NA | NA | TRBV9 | CASSVRTFSYEQYF | TGTGCCAGCAGCGTACGGACTTTCTCCTACGAGCAGTACTTC